What follows are 27 T cell receptor beta chains derived from one specimen sequenced in a study of cytomegalovirus exposure and HLA in healthy donors. The PCR had 60 Vbeta and 13 Jbeta primers. TCRdb's table, derived via immunoSEQ multiplex PCR, lists solely in-frame clones and lacks some. Altogether 180,000 or so clones are present, about 77% being singletons, with the ten largest covering less than 2.5%. The sample taken for sequencing was PBMCs. The receptors derive from a woman aged 25 to 39 in good health and CMV-seropositive.

This clone was detected once. The V call is TRBV7-2, the J call TRBJ2-1; possible D gene TRBD1, 6 bases. CDR1 and CDR2 from the germline V gene are SGHTA and FQGNSA. V lost 5 bases and J 7 bases, leaving 21 bases between the germline ends. This CDR3 is 16 amino acids long. The CDR3 region is CASSPGSRDTKNEQFF. The DNA of the CDR3 is TGTGCCAGCAGCCCGGGCTCCCGGGACACGAAAAATGAGCAGTTCTTC.

The rearrangement joins TRBV7-9 to TRBJ1-4; tentative D call: TRBD1 (6 bases). Germline V CDR1 and CDR2: SEHNR, FQNEAQ (reference sequence). V dropped 0 bases and J dropped 8 bases, with 13 bases sitting between them. CDR3 length: 15 amino acids. The CDR3 bases are TGTGCCAGCAGCTTAGCCAAGGGACATCCGGAAAAACTGTTTTTT. Translation gives CASSLAKGHPEKLFF.

The V and J genes are TRBV7-2 and TRBJ1-1, with D perhaps matching TRBD1 (5 bases). This CDR3 is built from 16 residues. V lost 5 bases and J lost 2, with 18 bases in between. The germline V gene has CDR1 SGHTA and CDR2 FQGNSA. CDR3 sequence: CASSPRGGPVNTEAFF. CDR3 nucleotide sequence: TGTGCCAGCAGCCCTAGGGGAGGGCCAGTTAACACTGAAGCTTTCTTT.

V gene TRBV11-3 combines with J gene TRBJ2-7; possibly TRBD2 for D (6 bases). V dropped 0 bases and J dropped 6 bases, with 9 bases sitting between them. Germline V CDR1 and CDR2: SGHNT, YENEEA. The CDR3 loop spans 13 amino acids. CDR3: CASSLDGGGEQYF. The CDR3 DNA reads as TGTGCCAGCAGCTTAGACGGGGGTGGCGAGCAGTACTTC.

This chain joins TRBV2 and TRBJ1-4; perhaps TRBD1 as D (6 bases). V was shortened by 8 bases and J by 8 bases, with 18 bases between the two germline ends. Germline CDR1 is SNHLY and CDR2 is FYNNEI. The CDR3 runs to 14 residues. CDR3 in amino acids: CASAPAGAGEKLFF. In DNA form, the CDR3 reads TGTGCCAGCGCGCCGGCGGGGGCGGGAGAAAAACTGTTTTTT.

The chain uses TRBV10-3 and TRBJ1-5; D call uncertain. The CDR3 totals 14 residues. Germline V gene lookup returns CDR1 ENHRY and CDR2 SYGVKD. The V end lost 3 bases, the J end lost 1 base, and 7 bases lay between the germline ends. The CDR3 region has the DNA TGTGCCATCAGTGAAACCAGGAGCAATCAGCCCCAGCATTTT. Translation gives CAISETRSNQPQHF.

In this sample, this clone turned up a few times. This chain uses TRBV19 with TRBJ2-7; unclear D gene. Trimming pared 8 bases from V and 6 bases from J, leaving 17 bases between. CDR1 is LNHDA, CDR2 SQIVND, per germline (reference sequence). This CDR3 is 13 amino acids long. The DNA of the CDR3 is TGTGCCAGTGCCGACCAGTTAAGAGGCGAGCAGTACTTC. It yields the protein CASADQLRGEQYF.

This clone was counted a few times. V and J are TRBV7-2 and TRBJ2-5, with D tentatively TRBD1 (5 bases). Germline lookup yields CDR1 SGHTA and CDR2 FQGNSA. The CDR3 totals 14 residues. V shed 1 base and J shed 4 bases, with 10 bases lying between them. The CDR3 protein is CASSLESRAETQYF. The CDR3 DNA reads as TGTGCCAGCAGCTTAGAGAGCAGGGCAGAGACCCAGTACTTC.

The V gene is TRBV21-1, the J gene TRBJ1-2; the table names TRBD1, a call not compared with the DNA. TRBV21-1 is a listed pseudogene. There are 15 residues in the CDR3. The CDR3 region is CASRGPGQGAYGYTF. The CDR3 DNA is TGTGCCAGCAGGGGTCCGGGACAGGGGGCTTATGGCTACACCTTC.

V gene TRBV30 combines with J gene TRBJ1-5; D gene unclear. The CDR3 totals 15 residues. The germline gives CDR1 GTSNPN, CDR2 SVGIG (reference sequence). Trimming took off 2 bases at V and 4 bases at J, with 15 bases between the two ends. The CDR3 sequence: CAWSNGRARNQPQHF. In DNA, the CDR3 is TGTGCCTGGAGTAACGGGAGGGCCCGGAATCAGCCCCAGCATTTT.

This clone was seen just once. The rearrangement joins TRBV29-1 to TRBJ2-3, with no clear D. CDR3 length: 11 amino acids. Per germline, CDR1 SQVTM and CDR2 ANQGSEA. The V end lost 8 bases, the J end lost 4 bases, and 10 bases lay between the germline ends. The CDR3 loop reads CSYCLPDTQYF. The CDR3 nucleotides are TGCAGCTACTGTCTCCCAGATACGCAGTATTTT.

A note on this clone: It is likely a read error: a sequence one base away is far more abundant. This chain links TRBV6-1 with TRBJ2-7; TRBD2 aligns across 10 bases. V was pared by 2 bases and J by 2 bases, with 3 bases of the junction left unmatched. The CDR3 is made up of 15 amino acids. Germline assignment: CDR1 MNHNS and CDR2 SASEGT. The CDR3 spells CASSELAGATYEQYF. The CDR3 DNA follows: TGTGCCAGCAGTGAACTAGCGGGGGCCACCTACGAGCAGTACTTC.

The chain recombines TRBV5-1 with TRBJ2-5, with TRBD1 matching over 10 bases. In germline, CDR1 is SGHRS, CDR2 YFSETQ. V lost 2 bases, J lost 4 bases, and 8 bases stayed unmatched. This CDR3 is 16 amino acids long. The CDR3 region is CASSFEPGQGLETQYF. CDR3 in DNA: TGCGCCAGCAGCTTCGAACCGGGACAGGGGCTAGAGACCCAGTACTTC.

The chain couples TRBV9 to TRBJ2-7; 8 bases match TRBD2. CDR1 is SGDLS, CDR2 YYNGEE, per germline. Trimming at V came to 4 bases and at J to 2 bases, leaving 8 bases not matched to a gene. This CDR3 spans 15 amino acids. CDR3 loop: CASSPASGGPYEQYF. The CDR3 DNA reads TGTGCCAGCAGCCCCGCGAGCGGGGGCCCCTACGAGCAGTACTTC.

In this sample, this clone turned up a few times. The chain employs TRBV4-3 and TRBJ2-7, with TRBD1 matching over 11 bases. The germline V gene has CDR1 LGHNA and CDR2 YSLEER. The CDR3 is made up of 17 amino acids. The ends lost 0 bases at V and 3 bases at J; junction bases unmatched: 7. The CDR3 sequence: CASSQDLRGTGGYEQYF. CDR3 nucleotide sequence: TGCGCCAGCAGCCAAGATTTGCGTGGGACAGGGGGCTACGAGCAGTACTTC.

This sequence joins TRBV4-3 and TRBJ2-7, with no clear D. Trimming shortened V by 0 bases and J by 0 bases, and 12 bases separated the two germline ends. Germline V gene data show CDR1 as LGHNA and CDR2 as YSLEER. This CDR3 has 16 residues. CDR3 nucleotides: TGCGCCAGCAGCCAAGAGAGCATGGTACCCTCCTACGAGCAGTACTTC. Amino acid sequence: CASSQESMVPSYEQYF.

This clone appeared a few times. The chain is built from TRBV19 and TRBJ1-6; D is uncertain. Germline values: CDR1 LNHDA, CDR2 SQIVND (reference sequence). Trimming stripped 1 base from V and 10 bases from J, with 17 bases between. This CDR3 has 16 residues. The CDR3 sequence: CASSIAPGFTGSPLHF. The CDR3 nucleotides are TGTGCCAGTAGTATAGCCCCGGGCTTCACGGGATCACCCCTCCACTTT.

The chain uses TRBV7-2 and TRBJ1-5; D possibly corresponds to TRBD1 (6 bases). The V and J ends lost 0 bases and 6 bases respectively, with 12 bases between them. The CDR3 runs 15 residues. CDR1 and CDR2 from the germline V gene are SGHTA and FQGNSA. The CDR3 coding sequence is TGTGCCAGCAGCTTAGCCCAGGGGTTAATTCAGCCCCAGCATTTT. Its protein product is CASSLAQGLIQPQHF.

In its sample, this clone was seen once. The rearrangement links TRBV28 to TRBJ1-2, with D possibly TRBD1 on 5 matching bases. CDR3 length: 14 residues. Germline CDR1 is MDHEN and CDR2 is SYDVKM. V was clipped by 2 bases and J by 3 bases, with 10 bases between them. The CDR3 DNA is TGTGCCAGCAGTTTAGCGGGGCGTGACTATGGCTACACCTTC. This gives the protein CASSLAGRDYGYTF.

The gene calls are TRBV7-2 and TRBJ2-5; D is ambiguous. Trimming removed 3 bases at V and 3 bases at J, with 8 bases between. This CDR3 has 13 residues. Germline CDR1 is SGHTA and CDR2 is FQGNSA. CDR3 nucleotide sequence: TGTGCCAGCAGCTTTGCTAGAGAAGAGACCCAGTACTTC. This translates into CASSFAREETQYF.

Regarding this clone: This CDR3 is also generated by other DNA sequences in the sample. V is TRBV5-6 and J is TRBJ2-2; TRBD1 agrees at 8 bases. J gave up 0 bases and V 1 base, and 2 bases lay outside the gene matches. CDR3 length: 16 residues. Germline V gene sequence: CDR1 SGHDT, CDR2 YYEEEE. CDR3 coding DNA: TGTGCCAGCAGCTTGATGACAGGGGCGAACACCGGGGAGCTGTTTTTT. This encodes CASSLMTGANTGELFF.

The chain has TRBV6-5 and TRBJ1-4; D is unresolved. Trimming cost V 0 bases and J 8 bases, with 13 bases left between them. The CDR3 is made up of 15 amino acids. Germline lookup yields CDR1 MNHEY and CDR2 SVGAGI. CDR3 in DNA: TGTGCCAGCAGTTACTCGATCTCAGCGGGGGAAAAACTGTTTTTT. Protein product: CASSYSISAGEKLFF.

The J gene is TRBJ1-5, the V gene TRBV5-8; 7 bases are shared with TRBD1. Trimming cost V 0 bases and J 4 bases; bases outside gene matches: 4. In germline, CDR1 is SGHTS, CDR2 YDEGEE. The CDR3 totals 15 residues. The CDR3 DNA sequence: TGTGCCAGCAGCTTGGGGACAGGAACGAATCAGCCCCAGCATTTT. As protein: CASSLGTGTNQPQHF.

CDR3 sequence: CASSLGGVRDTQYF. For the CDR3, the DNA is TGTGCCAGCAGCTTGGGGGGGGTCAGGGATACGCAGTATTTT. The chain combines TRBV7-9 with TRBJ2-3; 7 nucleotides match TRBD2. Germline V gene lookup returns CDR1 SEHNR and CDR2 FQNEAQ (reference sequence). Losses at the gene ends were 3 bases for V and 6 bases for J; bases not matched to a gene: 6. This CDR3 has 14 amino acids.

This clone is a singleton in its sample. The chain combines TRBV5-1 with TRBJ1-6, with D perhaps TRBD1 (5 bases). Germline loops: CDR1 SGHRS, CDR2 YFSETQ. V was pared by 0 bases and J by 0 bases, with 7 bases between. The CDR3 sequence is 16 residues long. The CDR3: CASSLAQGSYNSPLHF. As DNA, the CDR3 is TGCGCCAGCAGCTTGGCCCAGGGCTCCTATAATTCACCCCTCCACTTT.

The chain employs TRBV4-2 and TRBJ2-3; 14 bases agree with TRBD2. J gave up 1 base and V 4 bases, and 10 bases lay outside the gene matches. Germline V gene lookup returns CDR1 LGHNA and CDR2 YNFKEQ. The CDR3 is 19 residues long. The CDR3 loop reads CASSPPTSGGAWGTDTQYF. CDR3 in DNA: TGTGCCAGCAGCCCGCCGACTAGCGGGGGGGCGTGGGGCACAGATACGCAGTATTTT.

V usage is TRBV28 and J usage is TRBJ1-6; D call uncertain. The germline V and J ends were trimmed by 5 bases and 2 bases, with 4 bases remaining between them. CDR3 size: 13 residues. Germline values: CDR1 MDHEN, CDR2 SYDVKM. Here the CDR3 reads CASSATYNSPLHF. DNA of the CDR3: TGTGCCAGCAGTGCGACCTATAATTCACCCCTCCACTTT. Together with reference TRBV28 and TRBJ1-6, the CDR3 gives the full variable domain: DVKVTQSSRYLVKRTGEKVFLECVQDMDHENMFWYRQDPGLGLRLIYFSYDVKMKEKGDIPEGYSVSREKKERFSLILESASTNQTSMYLCASSATYNSPLHFGNGTRLTVT.